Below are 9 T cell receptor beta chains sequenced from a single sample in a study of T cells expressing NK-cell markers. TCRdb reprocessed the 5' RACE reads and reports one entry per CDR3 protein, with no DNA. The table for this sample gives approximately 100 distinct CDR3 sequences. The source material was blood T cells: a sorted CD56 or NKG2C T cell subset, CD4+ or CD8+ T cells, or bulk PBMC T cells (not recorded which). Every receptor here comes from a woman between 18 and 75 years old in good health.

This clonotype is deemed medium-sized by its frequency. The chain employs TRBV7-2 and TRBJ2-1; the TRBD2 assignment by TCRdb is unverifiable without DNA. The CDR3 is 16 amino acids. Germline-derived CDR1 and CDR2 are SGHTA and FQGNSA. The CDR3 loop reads CASSLGAGQRYNEQFF.

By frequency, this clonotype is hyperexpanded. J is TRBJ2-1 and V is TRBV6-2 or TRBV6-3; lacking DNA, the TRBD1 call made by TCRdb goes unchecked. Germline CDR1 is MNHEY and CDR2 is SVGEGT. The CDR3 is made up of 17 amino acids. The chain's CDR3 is CASSFRTGPPPYNEQFF.

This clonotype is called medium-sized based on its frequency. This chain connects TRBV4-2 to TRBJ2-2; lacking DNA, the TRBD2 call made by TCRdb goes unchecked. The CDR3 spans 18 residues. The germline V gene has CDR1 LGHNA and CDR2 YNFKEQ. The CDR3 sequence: CASSQAGLAGGHTGELFF.

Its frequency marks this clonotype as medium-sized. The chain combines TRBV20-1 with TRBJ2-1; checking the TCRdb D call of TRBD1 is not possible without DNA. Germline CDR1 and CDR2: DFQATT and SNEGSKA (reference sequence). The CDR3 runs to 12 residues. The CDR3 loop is CSVYAGRYEQFF.

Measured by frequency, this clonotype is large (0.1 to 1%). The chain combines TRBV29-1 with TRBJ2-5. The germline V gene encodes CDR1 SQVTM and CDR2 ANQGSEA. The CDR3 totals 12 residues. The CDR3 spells CSVRRNQETQYF.

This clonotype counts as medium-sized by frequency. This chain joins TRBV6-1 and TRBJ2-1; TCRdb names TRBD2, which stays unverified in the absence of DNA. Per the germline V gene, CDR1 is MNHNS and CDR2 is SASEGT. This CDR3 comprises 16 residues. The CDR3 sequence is CASSELHGEAYNEQFF.

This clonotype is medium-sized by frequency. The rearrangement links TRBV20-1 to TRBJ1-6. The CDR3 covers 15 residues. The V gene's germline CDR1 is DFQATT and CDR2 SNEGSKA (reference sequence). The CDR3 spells CSAPDRGSYNSPLHF.

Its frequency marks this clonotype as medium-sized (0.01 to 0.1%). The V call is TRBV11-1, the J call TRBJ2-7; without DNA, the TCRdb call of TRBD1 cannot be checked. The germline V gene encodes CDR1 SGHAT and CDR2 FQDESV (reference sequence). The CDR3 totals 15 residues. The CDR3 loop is CASSFPGEGVYEQYF.

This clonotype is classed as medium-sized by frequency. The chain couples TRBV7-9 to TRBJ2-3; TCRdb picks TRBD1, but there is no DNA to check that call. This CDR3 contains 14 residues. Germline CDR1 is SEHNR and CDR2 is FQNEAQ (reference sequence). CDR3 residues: CASSLSGRGDTQYF.